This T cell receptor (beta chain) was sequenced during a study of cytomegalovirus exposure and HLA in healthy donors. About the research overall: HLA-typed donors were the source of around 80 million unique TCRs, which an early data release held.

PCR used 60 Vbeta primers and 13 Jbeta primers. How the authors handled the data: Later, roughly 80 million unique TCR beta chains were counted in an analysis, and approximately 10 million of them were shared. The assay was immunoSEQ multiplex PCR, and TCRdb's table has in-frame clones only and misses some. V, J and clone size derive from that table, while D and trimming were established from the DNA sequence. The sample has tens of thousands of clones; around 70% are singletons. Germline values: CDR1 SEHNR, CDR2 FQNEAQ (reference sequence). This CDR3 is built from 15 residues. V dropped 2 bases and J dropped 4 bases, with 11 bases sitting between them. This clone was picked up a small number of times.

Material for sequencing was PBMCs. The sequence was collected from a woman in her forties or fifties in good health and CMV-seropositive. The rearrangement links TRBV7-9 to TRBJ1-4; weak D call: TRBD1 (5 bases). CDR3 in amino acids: CASSLSTGDNEKLFF. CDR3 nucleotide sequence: TGTGCCAGCAGCTTAAGCACAGGAGATAATGAAAAACTGTTTTTT.